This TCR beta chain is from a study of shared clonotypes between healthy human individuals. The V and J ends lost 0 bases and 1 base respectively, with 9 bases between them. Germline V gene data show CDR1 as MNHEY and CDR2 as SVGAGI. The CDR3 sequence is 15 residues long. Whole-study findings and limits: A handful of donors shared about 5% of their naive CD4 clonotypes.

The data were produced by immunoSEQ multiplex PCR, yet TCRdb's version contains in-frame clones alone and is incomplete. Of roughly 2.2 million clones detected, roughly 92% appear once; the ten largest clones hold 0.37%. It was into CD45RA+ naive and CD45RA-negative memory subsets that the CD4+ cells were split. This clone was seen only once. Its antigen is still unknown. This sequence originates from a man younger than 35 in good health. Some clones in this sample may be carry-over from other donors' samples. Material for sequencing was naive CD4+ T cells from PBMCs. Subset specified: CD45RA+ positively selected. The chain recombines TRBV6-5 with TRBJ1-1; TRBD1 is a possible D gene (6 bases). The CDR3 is CASSYSPQGNTEAFF. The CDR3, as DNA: TGTGCCAGCAGTTACTCGCCACAGGGGAACACTGAAGCTTTCTTT.